Each of the 30 T cell receptor beta chains below was sequenced from the same sample in a study of regulatory T cells in long-lasting Graves disease. Libraries of TCR beta came from iRepertoire HTBI primers plus Arm-PCR of CDR3 regions. TCRdb passed the multiplex PCR reads through MiXCR, listing each CDR3 protein once. This sample has about 210,000 distinct CDR3 sequences, with around a fifth found just once. As to time point: newly diagnosed GD, antithyroid drugs for less than 3 months. Scientists built the TCR library using RNA that was extracted from PBMCs. Another study also made use of these data, one on T cells in Graves' hyperthyroidism and ophthalmopathy.

The sequences come from peripheral blood mononuclear cells (PBMCs), collected at new diagnosis, from a patient treated with antithyroid drugs. All receptors come from a woman in her 30s with Graves disease.

This clonotype was seen repeatedly, ten times or more. The chain combines TRBV30 with TRBJ1-2; TRBD1 is a possible D gene (6 bases). CDR1 GTSNPN and CDR2 SVGIG come from the germline V gene (reference sequence). V lost 0 bases and J 8 bases, leaving 7 bases between the germline ends. The CDR3 sequence is 11 residues long. CDR3 protein: CAWSVGGGYTF. As DNA, the CDR3 is TGTGCCTGGAGTGTAGGGGGAGGCTACACCTTC.

This clonotype was observed many times. This chain connects TRBV20-1 to TRBJ1-2; D remains unclear. Germline CDR1 reads DFQATT; CDR2 reads SNEGSKA (reference sequence). Between the trimmed V and J ends, which lost 3 bases and 2 bases, there was a span of 7 bases. The CDR3 has 12 amino acids. The CDR3 DNA is TGCAGTGCTAGGGGCGGGAACTATGGCTACACCTTC. Translated: CSARGGNYGYTF.

This clonotype was recorded at least ten times. The chain employs TRBV6-2 or TRBV6-3 and TRBJ1-1; 9 nucleotides line up with TRBD1. V lost 6 bases and J lost 4; bases outside the gene matches: 9. The CDR3 is made up of 15 amino acids. The germline CDR1 and CDR2 sequences are MNHEY and SVGEGT. The CDR3 DNA is TGTGCCAGCAGCCACACAGGGGGCGTCGGCACTGAAGCTTTCTTT. Amino acids: CASSHTGGVGTEAFF.

The chain has TRBV19 and TRBJ2-5; 9 nucleotides line up with TRBD2. V lost 7 bases and J lost 4; bases outside the gene matches: 10. The CDR3 is made up of 15 amino acids. CDR1 LNHDA and CDR2 SQIVND come from the germline V gene (reference sequence). The CDR3 region has the DNA TGTGCCAGTACCCTGGGCGAACTAGCGGGAGAGACCCAGTACTTC. Amino acid sequence: CASTLGELAGETQYF.

In its sample, this clonotype was seen many times. The rearrangement links TRBV28 to TRBJ2-3; 11 nucleotides agree with TRBD2. The CDR3 is 15 amino acids. Germline values: CDR1 MDHEN, CDR2 SYDVKM. With 9 bases clipped from V and 3 bases from J, the junction kept 8 bases outside the gene matches. CDR3 protein: CARDSGGAITDTQYF. CDR3 sequence (DNA): TGTGCCAGGGATAGCGGGGGGGCTATAACAGATACGCAGTATTTT.

At least ten counts were recorded for this clonotype. The chain combines TRBV5-1 with TRBJ1-6; the D gene is possibly TRBD1 (5 bases). Germline V gives CDR1 SGHRS, CDR2 YFSETQ. The CDR3 is 17 amino acids. V gave up 5 bases and J gave up 5 bases, with 20 bases separating them. CDR3 region: CASRDPGPLSDNSPLHF. DNA of the CDR3: TGCGCCAGCAGAGACCCGGGACCCCTGTCGGATAATTCACCCCTCCACTTT.

CDR3 in amino acids: CASSEHSSETQYF. For the CDR3, the DNA is TGTGCCAGCAGTGAGCACTCCTCAGAGACCCAGTACTTC. The J gene is TRBJ2-5, the V gene TRBV25-1; the D is unclear. V was clipped by 3 bases and J by 4 bases, with 9 bases between them. Germline assignment: CDR1 MGHDK and CDR2 SYGVNS. This CDR3 contains 13 residues.

This clonotype was recorded a few times. The J gene is TRBJ1-1, the V gene TRBV6-1, with 7 nucleotides matching TRBD1. CDR3 length: 13 residues. Looked up from germline, CDR1 is MNHNS and CDR2 is SASEGT. The junction had 10 bases not matched to a gene; V was cut back by 7 bases and J by 8 bases. CDR3 residues: CASTGRGQKEAFF. The CDR3 DNA is TGTGCCAGCACCGGAAGGGGGCAGAAGGAAGCTTTCTTT.

At least ten counts were recorded for this clonotype. V gene TRBV5-5 combines with J gene TRBJ2-4; 7 positions match TRBD1. Germline trimming cut 5 bases from V and 3 bases from J; bases unmatched to any gene: 11. The germline V gene has CDR1 SGHKS and CDR2 YYEKEE (reference sequence). CDR3 size: 16 residues. The CDR3 reads CASSRGGRYVKNIQYF. In DNA form, the CDR3 reads TGTGCCAGCAGTCGAGGGGGCCGTTATGTCAAAAACATTCAGTACTTC.

The chain has TRBV30 and TRBJ2-4, with 9 bases that match TRBD2. The CDR3 spans 16 residues. J was trimmed by 0 bases and V by 0 bases; bases with no gene match: 3. Germline values: CDR1 GTSNPN, CDR2 SVGIG (reference sequence). CDR3 bases: TGTGCCTGGAGTGTGATTAGCGGGGGAGCCAAAAACATTCAGTACTTC. Translating it yields CAWSVISGGAKNIQYF.

This clonotype was found many times. The chain couples TRBV20-1 to TRBJ1-6; no firm D call. CDR3 length: 13 residues. Germline lookup yields CDR1 DFQATT and CDR2 SNEGSKA (reference sequence). The V and J ends lost 3 bases and 5 bases respectively, with 8 bases between them. The CDR3 protein is CSASVGNNSPLHF. The CDR3 nucleotides read TGCAGTGCTAGTGTAGGGAATAATTCACCCCTCCACTTT.

This clonotype was recorded at least ten times. The CDR3 spells CASSNSGQAGNQPQHF. The CDR3, as DNA: TGTGCCAGCTCAAATTCAGGACAGGCCGGCAATCAGCCCCAGCATTTT. This chain uses TRBV18 with TRBJ1-5; the match to TRBD1 covers 7 bases. The trim removed 5 bases at V and 2 bases at J, leaving 9 bases unmatched. Germline V CDR1 and CDR2: KGHSH, LQKENI. The CDR3 has 16 residues.

This clonotype appeared many times. This CDR3 is CASSSFREGDTEAFF. CDR3 in DNA: TGTGCCAGCAGTTCCTTCCGGGAGGGGGACACTGAAGCTTTCTTT. This chain joins TRBV6-5 and TRBJ1-1; D is perhaps TRBD1 (6 bases). This CDR3 is built from 15 residues. Trimming stripped 4 bases from V and 3 bases from J, with 15 bases between. Per germline, CDR1 MNHEY and CDR2 SVGAGI.

This clonotype occurred many times. This chain connects TRBV12-3 or TRBV12-4 to TRBJ2-3; D not certain. The CDR3 runs 14 residues. Deletions cut 3 bases from V and 6 bases from J, with 13 bases between. The CDR3 DNA reads as TGTGCCAGCAGTTTTCAAGTCGGGTCCGATACGCAGTATTTT. Its translation: CASSFQVGSDTQYF.

There are many counts of this clonotype. The V and J genes are TRBV15 and TRBJ2-2; 14 positions match TRBD2. CDR3 length: 18 amino acids. Losses at the gene ends were 0 bases for V and 5 bases for J; bases not matched to a gene: 5. The germline CDR1 and CDR2 sequences are LNHNV and YYDKDF (reference sequence). CDR3 loop: CATSREFRLAGGTGELFF. Here the CDR3 DNA reads TGTGCCACCAGCAGAGAATTTCGACTAGCGGGAGGGACCGGGGAGCTGTTTTTT. Full variable domain (rest looked up from reference TRBV15 and TRBJ2-2): DAMVIQNPRYQVTQFGKPVTLSCSQTLNHNVMYWYQQKSSQAPKLLFHYYDKDFNNEADTPDNFQSRRPNTSFCFLDIRSPGLGDTAMYLCATSREFRLAGGTGELFFGEGSRLTVL.

This clonotype was observed at least ten times. The chain carries TRBV7-9 and TRBJ1-4; 8 positions agree with TRBD1. Germline trimming cut 6 bases from V and 8 bases from J; bases unmatched to any gene: 11. The length of the CDR3 is 15 residues. From germline, CDR1 is SEHNR and CDR2 FQNEAQ (reference sequence). The CDR3 region is CASSYGQGVEEKLFF. The DNA for the CDR3 is TGTGCCAGCAGTTATGGACAGGGCGTAGAAGAAAAACTGTTTTTT.

The genes are TRBV6-2 or TRBV6-3 and TRBJ2-7, with a tentative D call TRBD1 (6 bases). Germline V gives CDR1 MNHEY, CDR2 SVGEGT. V was pared by 5 bases and J by 6 bases, with 11 bases between. The CDR3 has 12 residues. The CDR3 is CASSETGGEQYF. In DNA, the CDR3 is TGTGCCAGCAGTGAGACAGGTGGCGAGCAGTACTTC.

This clonotype was detected ten times or more. This chain joins TRBV11-1 and TRBJ1-1; TRBD1 is a possible D gene (5 bases). The CDR3 has 15 amino acids. With 4 bases removed from V and 4 bases from J, the gap between germline ends came to 16 bases. The V gene's germline CDR1 is SGHAT and CDR2 FQDESV (reference sequence). The CDR3 DNA sequence: TGTGCCAGCAGCTCCGTCCGGCAGGGAGGCACTGAAGCTTTCTTT. This sequence encodes CASSSVRQGGTEAFF.

This clonotype came up many times. This chain links TRBV3-1 with TRBJ2-7, with 8 bases identical to TRBD2. V shed 4 bases and J 4 bases; nucleotides not matched to a gene: 9. The CDR3 is 15 residues long. CDR1 is LGHDT and CDR2 is YNNKEL in the germline V gene (reference sequence). The CDR3 region is CASSRQPGLEYEQYF. CDR3 nucleotides: TGTGCCAGCAGCCGCCAACCGGGACTAGAGTACGAGCAGTACTTC.

Ten or more counts support this clonotype. This chain links TRBV6-2 or TRBV6-3 with TRBJ1-1; D gene uncertain. Germline assignment: CDR1 MNHEY and CDR2 SVGEGT. Trimming stripped 4 bases from V and 7 bases from J, with 10 bases between. CDR3 length: 12 amino acids. CDR3 region: CASSSRRFEAFF. As DNA, the CDR3 is TGTGCCAGCAGTTCCCGGAGGTTTGAAGCTTTCTTT.

This clonotype was counted a few times. The V gene is TRBV9, the J gene TRBJ2-1; D is perhaps TRBD1 (6 bases). This CDR3 has 16 residues. Germline loops: CDR1 SGDLS, CDR2 YYNGEE. With 3 bases removed from V and 7 bases from J, the gap between germline ends came to 20 bases. The CDR3 loop reads CASSEGPGTKGNEQFF. For the CDR3, the DNA is TGTGCCAGCAGCGAAGGACCCGGGACAAAAGGGAATGAGCAGTTCTTC.

This clonotype was seen ten or more times. The genes are TRBV20-1 and TRBJ1-1; D remains ambiguous. Germline V lookup: CDR1 DFQATT, CDR2 SNEGSKA (reference sequence). The CDR3 consists of 12 residues. Deletions cut 3 bases from V and 7 bases from J, with 12 bases between. The DNA for the CDR3 is TGCAGTGCTAGGCATGGGCTCGGTGAAGCTTTCTTT. Protein sequence: CSARHGLGEAFF.

There are a few counts of this clonotype. This rearrangement joins TRBV7-9 to TRBJ2-2; D is perhaps TRBD1 (5 bases). From germline, CDR1 is SEHNR and CDR2 FQNEAQ (reference sequence). V shed 3 bases and J shed 0 bases, with 11 bases lying between them. This CDR3 region has 16 residues. The CDR3 nucleotides read TGTGCCAGCAGCTTTCGACAGATAGCGAACACCGGGGAGCTGTTTTTT. It translates to CASSFRQIANTGELFF.

This clonotype was recorded at least ten times. The genes are TRBV11-1 and TRBJ1-6; D call uncertain. The CDR3 extends over 17 amino acids. CDR1 and CDR2 from the germline V gene are SGHAT and FQDESV (reference sequence). V lost 4 bases and J 7 bases, leaving 20 bases between the germline ends. The CDR3 sequence is CASSSRTEMASNSPLHF. CDR3 nucleotides: TGTGCCAGCAGCTCCCGGACCGAAATGGCGTCAAATTCACCCCTCCACTTT.

This chain joins TRBV30 and TRBJ1-2, with a tentative D call TRBD1 (6 bases). The CDR3 extends over 15 amino acids. In germline, CDR1 is GTSNPN, CDR2 SVGIG (reference sequence). CDR3 loop: CVNGDMPPRSYGYTF. CDR3 coding DNA: TGTGTGAATGGGGACATGCCCCCTAGGTCCTATGGCTACACCTTC.

For this clonotype: The junction departs from germline at one end; a sequencing error may be responsible. The genes are TRBV18 and TRBJ1-4; D gene ambiguous. CDR1 is KGHSH and CDR2 is LQKENI in the germline V gene. CDR3 length: 16 residues. The CDR3 loop reads CASSPKGGQASEELFF. The CDR3 DNA reads TGTGCCAGCTCACCAAAAGGAGGTCAGGCCTCTGAAGAACTGTTTTTT.

The sample holds many counts of this clonotype. The chain recombines TRBV20-1 with TRBJ1-4; D uncertain. The length of the CDR3 is 16 residues. Germline CDR1 is DFQATT and CDR2 is SNEGSKA (reference sequence). V was pared by 3 bases and J by 2 bases, with 16 bases between. CDR3 residues: CSARSRISRTNEKLFF. The CDR3 DNA sequence: TGCAGTGCTAGGAGCCGAATTTCACGGACTAATGAAAAACTGTTTTTT.

This clonotype has at least ten counts. The chain has TRBV29-1 and TRBJ2-2; D gene uncertain. Germline V gene sequence: CDR1 SQVTM, CDR2 ANQGSEA. Trimming cost V 7 bases and J 6 bases, with 18 bases left between them. CDR3 size: 14 residues. This chain's CDR3 is CSARLRSRAGELFF. The CDR3 nucleotides are TGCAGCGCCCGCCTTAGAAGTCGGGCCGGGGAGCTGTTTTTT.

Ten or more counts support this clonotype. V and J are TRBV7-9 and TRBJ2-5, with 7 bases aligning to TRBD1. V shed 11 bases, J shed 2 bases, and the junction held 2 bases outside the gene matches. The germline V gene encodes CDR1 SEHNR and CDR2 FQNEAQ (reference sequence). The CDR3 totals 11 residues. CDR3 sequence: CAGQVQETQYF. The CDR3 bases are TGTGCCGGACAGGTACAAGAGACCCAGTACTTC. Complete variable domain (other parts from reference TRBV7-9 and TRBJ2-5): DTGVSQNPRHKITKRGQNVTFRCDPISEHNRLYWYRQTLGQGPEFLTYFQNEAQLEKSRLLSDRFSAERPKGSFSTLEIQRTEQGDSAMYLCAGQVQETQYFGPGTRLLVL.

At least ten counts were recorded for this clonotype. The chain links TRBV2 to TRBJ2-6; D perhaps matches TRBD1 (6 bases). The V gene's germline CDR1 is SNHLY and CDR2 FYNNEI. Deletions cut 4 bases from V and 0 bases from J, with 16 bases between. The CDR3 runs 18 residues. CDR3 bases: TGTGCCAGCAGTGGGTTCGGCAGGGGAGCCTCTGGGGCCAACGTCCTGACTTTC. This codes for CASSGFGRGASGANVLTF.